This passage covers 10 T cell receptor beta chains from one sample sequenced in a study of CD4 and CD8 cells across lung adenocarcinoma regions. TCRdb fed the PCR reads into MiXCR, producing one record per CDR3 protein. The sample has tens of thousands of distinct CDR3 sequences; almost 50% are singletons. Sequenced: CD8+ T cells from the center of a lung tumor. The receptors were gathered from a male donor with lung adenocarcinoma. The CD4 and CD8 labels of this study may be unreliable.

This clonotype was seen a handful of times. The CDR3 DNA follows: TGCGCCAGCAGCCAAAGGGAGAGGCTAGCGGTCTCGGGAACCTACAATGAGCAGTTCTTC. The encoded protein is CASSQRERLAVSGTYNEQFF. The chain joins TRBV4-1 to TRBJ2-1; 7 nucleotides match TRBD2. The CDR3 extends over 20 amino acids. Per the germline V gene, CDR1 is MGHRA and CDR2 is YSYEKL. The ends lost 2 bases at V and 2 bases at J; junction bases unmatched: 18.

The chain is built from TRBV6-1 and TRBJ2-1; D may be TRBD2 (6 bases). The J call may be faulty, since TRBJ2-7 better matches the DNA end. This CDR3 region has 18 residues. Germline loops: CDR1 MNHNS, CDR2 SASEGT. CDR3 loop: CASSESGRVAKPVYEQYV. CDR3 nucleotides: TGTGCCAGCAGTGAAAGCGGGCGGGTTGCCAAACCGGTCTACGAGCAGTACGTC.

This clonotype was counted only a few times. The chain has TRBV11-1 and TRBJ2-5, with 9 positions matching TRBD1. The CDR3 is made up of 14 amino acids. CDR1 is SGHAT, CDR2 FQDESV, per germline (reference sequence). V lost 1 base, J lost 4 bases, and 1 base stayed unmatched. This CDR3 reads CASSLDRGRETQYF. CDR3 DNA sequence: TGTGCCAGCAGCTTAGACAGGGGGCGAGAGACCCAGTACTTC.

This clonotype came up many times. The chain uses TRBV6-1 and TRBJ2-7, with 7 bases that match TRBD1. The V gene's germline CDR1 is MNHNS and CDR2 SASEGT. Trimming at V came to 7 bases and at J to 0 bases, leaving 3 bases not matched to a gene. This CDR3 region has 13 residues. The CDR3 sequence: CASKTGSSYEQYF. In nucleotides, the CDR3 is TGTGCCAGCAAGACAGGGAGCTCCTACGAGCAGTACTTC.

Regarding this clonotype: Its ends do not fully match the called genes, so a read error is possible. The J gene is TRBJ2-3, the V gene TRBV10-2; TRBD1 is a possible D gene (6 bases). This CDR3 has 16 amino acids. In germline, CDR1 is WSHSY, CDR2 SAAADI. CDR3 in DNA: TGCGCCAGCGGAAATTGGGGGCTGGGAGCCACAGACACGCAGTATTTT. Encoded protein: CASGNWGLGATDTQYF.

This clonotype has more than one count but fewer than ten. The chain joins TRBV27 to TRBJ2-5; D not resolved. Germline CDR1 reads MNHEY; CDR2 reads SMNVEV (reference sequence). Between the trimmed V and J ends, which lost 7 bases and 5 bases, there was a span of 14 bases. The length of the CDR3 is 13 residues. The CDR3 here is CASKDPLGETQYF. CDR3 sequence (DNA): TGTGCCAGCAAGGACCCTCTAGGGGAGACCCAGTACTTC.

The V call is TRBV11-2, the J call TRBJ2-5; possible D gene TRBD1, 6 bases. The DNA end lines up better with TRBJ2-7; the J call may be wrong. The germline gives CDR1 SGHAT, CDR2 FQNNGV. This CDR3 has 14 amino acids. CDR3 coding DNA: TGTGCCAGCAGAAGAGTGGGGGCTGTATACGAGCAGTACTTC. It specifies CASRRVGAVYEQYF.

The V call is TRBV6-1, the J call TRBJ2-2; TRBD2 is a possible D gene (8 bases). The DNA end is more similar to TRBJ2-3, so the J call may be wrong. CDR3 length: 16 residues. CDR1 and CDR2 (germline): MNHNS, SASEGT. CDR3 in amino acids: CASSQSGSGSTGEQYF. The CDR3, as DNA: TGTGCCAGCAGTCAAAGCGGGAGCGGCAGCACAGGGGAGCAGTATTTT.

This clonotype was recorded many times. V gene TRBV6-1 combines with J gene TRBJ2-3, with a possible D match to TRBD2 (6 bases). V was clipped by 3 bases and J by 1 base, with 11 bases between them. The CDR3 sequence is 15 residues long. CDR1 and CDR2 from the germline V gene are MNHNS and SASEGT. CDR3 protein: CASSDRGGGTDTQYF. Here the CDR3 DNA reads TGTGCCAGCAGTGATCGCGGAGGGGGCACAGATACGCAGTATTTT.

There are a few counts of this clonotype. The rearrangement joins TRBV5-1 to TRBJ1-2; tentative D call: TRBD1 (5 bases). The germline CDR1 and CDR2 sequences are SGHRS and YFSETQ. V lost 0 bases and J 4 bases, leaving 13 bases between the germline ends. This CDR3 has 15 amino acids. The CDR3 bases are TGCGCCAGCAGCTTGGTCCCCAGGGTGGGCTATGGCTACACCTTC. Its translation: CASSLVPRVGYGYTF.